The clone carrying this T cell receptor (beta chain) was recorded once. Antigen specificity is unknown. To make TCR beta libraries, researchers used iRepertoire HTBI primers and Arm-PCR of CDR3 regions. TCRdb processed the multiplex PCR reads anew with MiXCR; each CDR3 protein has one entry. The data hold around 400,000 distinct CDR3 sequences, with about 15% observed a single time. The data are from a study of regulatory T cells in long-lasting Graves disease. Overall study results and limits: Graves' patients with persistent disease showed TCR diversity lower than patients newly diagnosed.

V lost 2 bases and J lost 6, with 17 bases in between. The CDR3 totals 16 residues. The V gene's germline CDR1 is SNHLY and CDR2 FYNNEI. Time point reported: newly diagnosed GD, antithyroid drugs for less than 3 months. Making the TCR library involved RNA that had been extracted from PBMCs. The same data also went into a second study, on T cells in Graves' hyperthyroidism and ophthalmopathy. As reported in that work: Diagnoses used clinical symptoms, serum thyroxine and TRAb, thyroid ultrasound and orbital computed tomography. Primed by the HTBI set, a first-round RT-PCR was run on the TCR CDR3. The model's output predicted ophthalmopathy at a median of 6.5 months prior to onset.

The chain is built from TRBV2 and TRBJ2-4; possible D gene TRBD1, 6 bases. The source is a woman in her forties with Graves disease. The sequences come from peripheral blood mononuclear cells (PBMCs), collected at new diagnosis, from a patient treated with antithyroid drugs. CDR3 residues: CASSETGQVFPNIQYF. In nucleotides, the CDR3 is TGTGCCAGCAGTGAAACGGGACAAGTCTTCCCAAACATTCAGTACTTC.